This T cell receptor beta chain was sequenced in a study of shared clonotypes between healthy human individuals. This clone was recorded only once. As yet, its antigen is unknown. Distinct nucleotide sequences in the sample also encode this CDR3. The germline V gene encodes CDR1 SNHLY and CDR2 FYNNEI. This CDR3 has 15 amino acids. V shed 1 base, J shed 4 bases, and the junction held 7 bases outside the gene matches. Naive CD8 cells were CD45RO-negative, positively selected for CCR7, excluding terminally differentiated effector memory CD45RA+ cells. The data were produced by immunoSEQ multiplex PCR, yet TCRdb's version contains in-frame clones alone and is incomplete. The sample consists of 1.5 million to 2.5 million clones, about 95% of them appearing once. General observations from the study: A handful of donors had around 5% of their naive CD4 clonotypes in common.

The clonotype originates from a man in his late teens or twenties in good health. V gene TRBV2 combines with J gene TRBJ2-7; 7 nucleotides line up with TRBD2. Sequencing was carried out using naive CD8+ T cells sorted from blood. CDR3 amino acids: CASSEGLAAYYEQYF. The CDR3 DNA reads as TGTGCCAGCAGTGAAGGGCTAGCGGCCTATTACGAGCAGTACTTC.